The 32 T cell receptor beta chains below were found in one sample sequenced in a study of T cell responses to AZD1222 COVID-19 vaccine (dated by TCRdb to about 2021). The library was made by the immunoSEQ multiplex PCR assay. TCRdb re-hosts the immuneACCESS table, in-frame sequences only. Its copies lack some clones; in the studies checked, an unresolved V gene accounts for under half of them, and the cause for the rest is not known. The sample table records around 99,000 clones; over 80% of these occur just once. The leading ten clones occupy about 8.1% of the sample. The time point label for this specimen denotes: about 28 days (+/-7) after the second vaccine dose. Sequences were derived from peripheral blood, sampled 28 days after the second AZD1222 dose. These receptors all come from an adult who received the AZD1222 COVID-19 vaccine.

This chain joins TRBV12-5 and TRBJ1-3; TRBD1 matches at 8 bases. Germline CDR1 is LGHNT and CDR2 is FRNRAP. The V gene end was trimmed by 6 bases and the J gene end by 4 bases; junction bases not matched to a gene: 2. The CDR3 runs to 13 residues. Written as DNA, the CDR3 is TGTGCTAGTGGCACAGGGGGGGGAAACACCATATATTTT. Translation: CASGTGGGNTIYF.

The rearrangement links TRBV28 to TRBJ1-4; TRBD1 is a possible D gene (5 bases). Germline V gene sequence: CDR1 MDHEN, CDR2 SYDVKM. The V and J ends lost 6 bases and 0 bases respectively, with 8 bases between them. This CDR3 has 14 amino acids. CDR3 protein: CASSPGTTNEKLFF. The DNA of the CDR3 is TGTGCCAGCAGCCCAGGGACAACTAATGAAAAACTGTTTTTT.

This rearrangement joins TRBV6-4 to TRBJ2-2; D remains ambiguous. The CDR3 contains 14 residues. Germline CDR1 reads MRHNA; CDR2 reads SNTAGT. Trimming removed 6 bases from V and 4 bases from J, with 12 bases in between. CDR3 in amino acids: CASSVSEGTGELFF. CDR3 nucleotide sequence: TGTGCCAGCAGCGTCTCGGAAGGCACCGGGGAGCTGTTTTTT.

J is TRBJ2-7 and V is TRBV5-1; a weak D match, TRBD1 (6 bases). CDR3 size: 15 residues. Trimming took 0 bases from V and 0 from J, leaving 10 bases between them. Germline V gene data show CDR1 as SGHRS and CDR2 as YFSETQ. The CDR3 loop is CASSLGTVSSYEQYF. CDR3 sequence (DNA): TGCGCCAGCAGCTTGGGGACAGTCAGCTCCTACGAGCAGTACTTC.

CDR3 nucleotides: TGTGCCAGCAAGCGGTCTAGCACAGATACGCAGTATTTT. Translated: CASKRSSTDTQYF. This chain connects TRBV13 to TRBJ2-3, with D perhaps matching TRBD2 (5 bases). Germline V gives CDR1 PRHDT, CDR2 FYEKMQ (reference sequence). The length of the CDR3 is 13 residues. Trimming shortened V by 7 bases and J by 0 bases, and 8 bases separated the two germline ends.

This clone was observed a single time. V is TRBV12-3 or TRBV12-4 and J is TRBJ1-1; perhaps TRBD1 as D (6 bases). The ends were cut back, 3 bases at V and 5 bases at J, with 10 bases in the middle. The CDR3 extends over 13 amino acids. In DNA, the CDR3 is TGTGCCAGCAGTTTGGGGGCGGTGACTGAAGCTTTCTTT. As protein: CASSLGAVTEAFF.

This sequence joins TRBV6-1 and TRBJ2-1; D is possibly TRBD1 (6 bases). This CDR3 region has 15 residues. V gave up 0 bases and J gave up 4 bases, with 10 bases separating them. Germline CDR1 reads MNHNS; CDR2 reads SASEGT. CDR3 nucleotide sequence: TGTGCCAGCAGTGAAGCACAGGGTTCATACAATGAGCAGTTCTTC. This gives the protein CASSEAQGSYNEQFF.

This clone was counted a single time. The V and J genes are TRBV19 and TRBJ1-1, with D perhaps matching TRBD1 (5 bases). Germline V lookup: CDR1 LNHDA, CDR2 SQIVND (reference sequence). CDR3 length equals 15 residues. Between the trimmed V and J ends, which lost 1 base and 2 bases, there was a span of 11 bases. CDR3: CASSIVGTSNTEAFF. CDR3 DNA: TGTGCCAGTAGTATAGTAGGGACCAGCAACACTGAAGCTTTCTTT.

This clone turned up a few times. CDR3 DNA sequence: TGTGCCAGCCGAGACACCGGGGAGCTGTTTTTT. Encoded protein: CASRDTGELFF. The J gene is TRBJ2-2, the V gene TRBV19; D gene ambiguous. The V gene's germline CDR1 is LNHDA and CDR2 SQIVND (reference sequence). The CDR3 has 11 amino acids. Trimming removed 9 bases at V and 3 bases at J, with 5 bases between.

The chain links TRBV12-3 or TRBV12-4 to TRBJ2-7; tentative D call: TRBD1 (6 bases). The length of the CDR3 is 12 residues. The ends were cut back, 5 bases at V and 3 bases at J, with 8 bases in the middle. In DNA, the CDR3 is TGTGCCAGCAGTACAGGGTTCTACGAGCAGTACTTC. Translating it yields CASSTGFYEQYF.

V is TRBV5-8 and J is TRBJ1-1; TRBD1 might be the D (5 bases). Germline V gives CDR1 SGHTS, CDR2 YDEGEE. Trimming shortened V by 3 bases and J by 0 bases, and 12 bases separated the two germline ends. There are 15 residues in the CDR3. The CDR3 nucleotides are TGTGCCAGCAGCTGGAGGGGACGGATGAACACTGAAGCTTTCTTT. Encoded protein: CASSWRGRMNTEAFF.

The rearrangement uses TRBV6-2 or TRBV6-3 and TRBJ2-1, with TRBD2 matching over 9 bases. Unmatched junction bases numbered 2, after V lost 0 bases and J lost 2 bases. The CDR3 is 16 residues long. Germline assignment: CDR1 MNHEY and CDR2 SVGEGT. CDR3 sequence: CASSYSTSGTYNEQFF. CDR3 bases: TGTGCCAGCAGTTACTCGACTAGCGGAACCTACAATGAGCAGTTCTTC.

As DNA, the CDR3 is TGTGCCAGTCGACAGGGACAGGGCCGTTTAACCGGGGAGCTGTTTTTT. Amino acid sequence: CASRQGQGRLTGELFF. This chain connects TRBV19 to TRBJ2-2; 9 positions match TRBD1. Germline V gene lookup returns CDR1 LNHDA and CDR2 SQIVND (reference sequence). Losses at the gene ends were 8 bases for V and 5 bases for J; bases not matched to a gene: 12. The CDR3 extends over 16 amino acids.

This clone was detected only once. The genes are TRBV7-2 and TRBJ2-2, with D tentatively TRBD2 (5 bases). The V end was cut by 0 bases, the J end by 2 bases, with 13 bases between. Per germline, CDR1 SGHTA and CDR2 FQGNSA. This CDR3 is 17 amino acids long. The CDR3 loop is CASSLAGRTFNTGELFF. The CDR3 DNA sequence: TGTGCCAGCAGCTTAGCCGGCCGGACTTTTAACACCGGGGAGCTGTTTTTT.

This chain joins TRBV6-2 or TRBV6-3 and TRBJ2-7, with a tentative D call TRBD2 (6 bases). The CDR3 runs to 17 residues. The germline gives CDR1 MNHEY, CDR2 SVGEGT. Trimming took off 3 bases at V and 0 bases at J, with 18 bases between the two ends. The CDR3 region is CASSYDSGHTSSYEQYF. The CDR3 region has the DNA TGTGCCAGCAGTTATGATAGCGGCCATACGAGCTCCTACGAGCAGTACTTC.

This rearrangement joins TRBV3-1 (or the pseudogene TRBV3-2) to TRBJ2-3; no firm D call. This CDR3 has 12 amino acids. Trimming pared 3 bases from V and 5 bases from J, leaving 6 bases between. The germline gives CDR1 LGHDT, CDR2 YNNKEL (reference sequence). The CDR3 sequence: CASSQVGDTQYF. CDR3 sequence (DNA): TGTGCCAGCAGCCAGGTGGGAGATACGCAGTATTTT.

V and J are TRBV12-3 or TRBV12-4 and TRBJ1-6, with a tentative D call TRBD1 (6 bases). The CDR3 loop spans 13 amino acids. V was trimmed by 2 bases and J by 10 bases, leaving 9 bases between them. CDR3 sequence reads: CASSLKGGSPLHF. The CDR3 DNA follows: TGTGCCAGCAGTTTAAAAGGGGGATCACCCCTCCACTTT.

This chain connects TRBV6-5 to TRBJ1-3; D not certain. CDR3 size: 14 residues. Germline V gene sequence: CDR1 MNHEY, CDR2 SVGAGI. V was pared by 4 bases and J by 0 bases, with 7 bases between. The CDR3 spells CASSFESSGNTIYF. The CDR3 DNA reads as TGTGCCAGCAGTTTCGAGAGCTCTGGAAACACCATATATTTT.

The genes are TRBV5-1 and TRBJ2-1; TRBD1 might be the D (5 bases). The CDR3 has 13 amino acids. CDR1 and CDR2 (germline): SGHRS, YFSETQ. Trimming stripped 0 bases from V and 6 bases from J, with 7 bases between. CDR3 DNA sequence: TGCGCCAGCAGCTTGGGACAGCTCAATGAGCAGTTCTTC. Protein sequence: CASSLGQLNEQFF.

This clone was seen only a few times. This chain links TRBV19 with TRBJ1-4; a possible D gene is TRBD1 (6 bases). Germline V gene lookup returns CDR1 LNHDA and CDR2 SQIVND (reference sequence). The CDR3 sequence is 15 residues long. Trimming took off 3 bases at V and 2 bases at J, with 10 bases between the two ends. CDR3 coding DNA: TGTGCCAGTAGTATGCGGGGGCAGACTAATGAAAAACTGTTTTTT. Translated: CASSMRGQTNEKLFF.

The V and J genes are TRBV7-8 and TRBJ2-1, with 9 bases identical to TRBD2. The V gene end was trimmed by 4 bases and the J gene end by 10 bases; junction bases not matched to a gene: 11. Germline CDR1 SGHVS, CDR2 FQNEAQ. This CDR3 has 15 amino acids. Here the CDR3 reads CASSSRGGLPQEQFF. The CDR3 bases are TGTGCCAGCAGCTCGCGGGGGGGCCTCCCTCAGGAGCAGTTCTTC. Using reference TRBV7-8 and TRBJ2-1 for the parts outside the CDR3, the full variable domain is GAGVSQSPRYKVAKRGQDVALRCDPISGHVSLFWYQQALGQGPEFLTYFQNEAQLDKSGLPSDRFFAERPEGSVSTLKIQRTQQEDSAVYLCASSSRGGLPQEQFFGPGTRLTVL.

This clone is a singleton in its sample. This chain connects TRBV6-5 to TRBJ1-5; D call uncertain. Germline V CDR1 and CDR2: MNHEY, SVGAGI. There are 13 residues in the CDR3. V was clipped by 8 bases and J by 0 bases, with 8 bases between them. CDR3 nucleotides: TGTGCCAGCGCTGCCGTTAGCAATCAGCCCCAGCATTTT. Protein product: CASAAVSNQPQHF.

The chain recombines TRBV5-6 with TRBJ1-4; possibly TRBD1 for D (5 bases). V was trimmed by 2 bases and J by 3 bases, leaving 14 bases between them. Looked up from germline, CDR1 is SGHDT and CDR2 is YYEEEE. The CDR3 spans 16 residues. The chain's CDR3 is CASSFRPQGANEKLFF. DNA of the CDR3: TGTGCCAGCAGCTTTCGGCCACAAGGGGCTAATGAAAAACTGTTTTTT.

This rearrangement joins TRBV6-5 to TRBJ1-4, with D tentatively TRBD1 (5 bases). The CDR3 runs to 15 residues. The germline V and J ends were trimmed by 4 bases and 5 bases, with 14 bases remaining between them. CDR1 and CDR2 (germline): MNHEY, SVGAGI. CDR3 residues: CASSLVRQKNEKLFF. CDR3 nucleotides: TGTGCCAGCAGTTTGGTCCGACAGAAAAATGAAAAACTGTTTTTT.

This chain connects TRBV28 to TRBJ1-1, with unresolved D. V was clipped by 6 bases and J by 1 base, with 12 bases between them. The CDR3 runs to 14 residues. Germline lookup yields CDR1 MDHEN and CDR2 SYDVKM. The CDR3 region is CASSRLPSNTEAFF. The CDR3 coding sequence is TGTGCCAGCAGCAGACTACCGTCGAACACTGAAGCTTTCTTT.

This clone was recorded once. The CDR3: CASSREGGEQYF. The CDR3 DNA follows: TGCGCCAGCAGCCGTGAGGGAGGAGAGCAGTACTTC. J is TRBJ2-7 and V is TRBV5-1; a weak D match, TRBD2 (6 bases). This CDR3 contains 12 residues. Germline V gives CDR1 SGHRS, CDR2 YFSETQ. Trimming removed 4 bases from V and 7 bases from J, with 12 bases in between. Combining the CDR3 with reference TRBV5-1 and TRBJ2-7 gives the whole variable domain KAGVTQTPRYLIKTRGQQVTLSCSPISGHRSVSWYQQTPGQGLQFLFEYFSETQRNKGNFPGRFSGRQFSNSRSEMNVSTLELGDSALYLCASSREGGEQYFGPGTRLTVT.

The chain has TRBV5-5 and TRBJ1-2, with D uncertain. CDR3 size: 13 residues. V lost 0 bases and J lost 5, with 8 bases in between. Per germline, CDR1 SGHKS and CDR2 YYEKEE (reference sequence). The CDR3 DNA reads TGTGCCAGCAGCTTGGACAGCTTATATGGCTACACCTTC. Translation gives CASSLDSLYGYTF.

The chain uses TRBV6-4 and TRBJ2-7, with D hard to call. The CDR3 is 12 residues long. Germline V gene data show CDR1 as MRHNA and CDR2 as SNTAGT. V was clipped by 5 bases and J by 2 bases, with 7 bases between them. The CDR3 sequence is CASSHSPYEQYF. The CDR3 nucleotides are TGTGCCAGCAGTCACAGTCCCTACGAGCAGTACTTC.

The chain has TRBV6-6 and TRBJ2-1, with D unresolved. Trimming took 0 bases from V and 0 from J, leaving 9 bases between them. Germline CDR1 reads MNHNY; CDR2 reads SVGAGI (reference sequence). The CDR3 loop spans 16 amino acids. In nucleotides, the CDR3 is TGTGCCAGCAGTTACTCGGCACCCAGCTCCTACAATGAGCAGTTCTTC. As protein: CASSYSAPSSYNEQFF.

Regarding this clone: Other DNA variants within this sample encode the same CDR3. The CDR3 bases are TGTGCCAGCAGCGAGGGAGGCTCCTATAATTCACCCCTCCACTTT. Amino acid sequence: CASSEGGSYNSPLHF. The rearrangement joins TRBV9 to TRBJ1-6, with D uncertain. V was clipped by 3 bases and J by 0 bases, with 7 bases between them. The CDR3 contains 15 residues. Germline-derived CDR1 and CDR2 are SGDLS and YYNGEE.

CDR3 in amino acids: CASSFYSTEAFF. The CDR3 nucleotides are TGTGCCAGCAGTTTCTACTCCACTGAAGCTTTCTTT. The rearrangement links TRBV12-3 or TRBV12-4 to TRBJ1-1; D remains unclear. Between the trimmed V and J ends, which lost 3 bases and 4 bases, there was a span of 6 bases. CDR3 length: 12 residues.

The rearrangement links TRBV25-1 to TRBJ1-1, with 11 nucleotides matching TRBD1. Germline lookup yields CDR1 MGHDK and CDR2 SYGVNS. Losses at the gene ends were 0 bases for V and 4 bases for J; bases not matched to a gene: 7. The CDR3 is made up of 17 amino acids. The CDR3: CASSEYRSGTGGTEAFF. DNA of the CDR3: TGTGCCAGCAGTGAATATAGGTCCGGGACAGGGGGCACTGAAGCTTTCTTT. The full variable domain, completed using reference TRBV25-1 and TRBJ1-1, is EADIYQTPRYLVIGTGKKITLECSQTMGHDKMYWYQQDPGMELHLIHYSYGVNSTEKGDLSSESTVSRIRTEHFPLTLESARPSHTSQYLCASSEYRSGTGGTEAFFGQGTRLTVV.